This T cell receptor (beta chain) was sequenced in a study of blood T cell repertoires in COVID-19. Study summary: From T cells, B-cell-depleted T cells, or PBMCs came the material, which was cDNA or gDNA.

The table lists this clone with a few counts. TCRdb keeps only in-frame clones here, not all; method: immunoSEQ multiplex PCR. Among around 92,000 clones listed, 86% were seen once. Trimming removed 9 bases from V and 2 bases from J; junction bases left unmatched: 4. The CDR3 has 13 residues. Germline V gene data show CDR1 as SGHRS and CDR2 as YFSETQ. This receptor was identified in a woman in her sixties or seventies in a cohort sampled during active or convalescent COVID-19. Material: peripheral blood. The chain uses TRBV5-1 and TRBJ2-1; 8 bases fit TRBD1. The CDR3 region has the DNA TGCGCCATTCCGACAGGGGCCTACAATGAGCAGTTCTTC. Residues: CAIPTGAYNEQFF. The whole variable domain, remainder taken from reference TRBV5-1 and TRBJ2-1, is KAGVTQTPRYLIKTRGQQVTLSCSPISGHRSVSWYQQTPGQGLQFLFEYFSETQRNKGNFPGRFSGRQFSNSRSEMNVSTLELGDSALYLCAIPTGAYNEQFFGPGTRLTVL.